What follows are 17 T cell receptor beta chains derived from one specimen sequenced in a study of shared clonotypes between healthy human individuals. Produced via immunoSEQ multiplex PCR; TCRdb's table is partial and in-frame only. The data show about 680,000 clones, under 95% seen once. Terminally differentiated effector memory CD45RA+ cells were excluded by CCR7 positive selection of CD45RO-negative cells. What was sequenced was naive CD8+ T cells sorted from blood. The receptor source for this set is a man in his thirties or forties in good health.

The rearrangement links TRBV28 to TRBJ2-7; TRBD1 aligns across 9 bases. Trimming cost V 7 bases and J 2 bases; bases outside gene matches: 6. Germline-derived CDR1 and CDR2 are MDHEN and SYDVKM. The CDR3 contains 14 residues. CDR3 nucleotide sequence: TGTGCCAGCACCGTCGGACAGGGGCCCTACGAGCAGTACTTC. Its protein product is CASTVGQGPYEQYF.

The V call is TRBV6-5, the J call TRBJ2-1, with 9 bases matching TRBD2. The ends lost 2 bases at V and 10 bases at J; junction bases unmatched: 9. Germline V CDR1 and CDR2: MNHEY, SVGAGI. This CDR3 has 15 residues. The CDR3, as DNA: TGTGCCAGCAGTTACGCATTGCTAGCGGGACACGAGCAGTTCTTC. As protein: CASSYALLAGHEQFF.

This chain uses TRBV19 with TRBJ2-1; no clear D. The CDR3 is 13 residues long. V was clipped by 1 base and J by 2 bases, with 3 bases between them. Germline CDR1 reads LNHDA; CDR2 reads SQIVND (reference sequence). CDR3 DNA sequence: TGTGCCAGTAGTATAGGAGCCTACAATGAGCAGTTCTTC. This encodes CASSIGAYNEQFF. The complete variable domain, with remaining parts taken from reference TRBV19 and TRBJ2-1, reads DGGITQSPKYLFRKEGQNVTLSCEQNLNHDAMYWYRQDPGQGLRLIYYSQIVNDFQKGDIAEGYSVSREKKESFPLTVTSAQKNPTAFYLCASSIGAYNEQFFGPGTRLTVL.

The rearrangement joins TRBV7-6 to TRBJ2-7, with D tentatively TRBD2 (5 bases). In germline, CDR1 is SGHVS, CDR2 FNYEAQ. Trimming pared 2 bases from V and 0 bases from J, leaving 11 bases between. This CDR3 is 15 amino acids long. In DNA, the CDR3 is TGTGCCAGCAGCTTACGCTCGAGCGGCTCCTACGAGCAGTACTTC. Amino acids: CASSLRSSGSYEQYF.

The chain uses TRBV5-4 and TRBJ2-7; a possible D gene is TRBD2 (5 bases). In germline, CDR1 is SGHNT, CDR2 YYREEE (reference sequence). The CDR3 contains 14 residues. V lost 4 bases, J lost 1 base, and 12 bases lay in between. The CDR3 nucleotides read TGTGCCAGCAGCATAAGAGGGAGTTCCTACGAGCAGTACTTC. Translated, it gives CASSIRGSSYEQYF. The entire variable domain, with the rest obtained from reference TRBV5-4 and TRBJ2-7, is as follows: ETGVTQSPTHLIKTRGQQVTLRCSSQSGHNTVSWYQQALGQGPQFIFQYYREEENGRGNFPPRFSGLQFPNYSSELNVNALELDDSALYLCASSIRGSSYEQYFGPGTRLTVT.

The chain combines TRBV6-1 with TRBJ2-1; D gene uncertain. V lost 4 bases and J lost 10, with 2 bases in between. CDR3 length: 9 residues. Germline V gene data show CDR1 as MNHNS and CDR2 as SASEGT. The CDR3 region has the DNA TGTGCCAGCAGTGCCGAGCAGTTCTTC. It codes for CASSAEQFF.

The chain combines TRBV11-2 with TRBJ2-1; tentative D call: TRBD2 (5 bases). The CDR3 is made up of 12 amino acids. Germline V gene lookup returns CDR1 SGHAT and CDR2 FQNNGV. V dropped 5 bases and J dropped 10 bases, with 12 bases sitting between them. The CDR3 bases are TGTGCCAGCAGCGCCGAAGGGAGAGAGCAGTTCTTC. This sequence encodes CASSAEGREQFF.

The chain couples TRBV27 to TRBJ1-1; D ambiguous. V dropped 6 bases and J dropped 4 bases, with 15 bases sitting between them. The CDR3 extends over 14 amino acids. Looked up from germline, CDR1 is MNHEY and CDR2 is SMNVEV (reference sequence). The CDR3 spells CASSQMEGGTEAFF. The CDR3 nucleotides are TGTGCCAGCAGCCAGATGGAGGGAGGCACTGAAGCTTTCTTT.

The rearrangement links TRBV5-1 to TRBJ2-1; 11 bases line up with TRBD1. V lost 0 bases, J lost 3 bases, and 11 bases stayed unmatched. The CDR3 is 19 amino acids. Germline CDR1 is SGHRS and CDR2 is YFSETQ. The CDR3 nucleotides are TGCGCCAGCAGCTTGGGGGACAGGGGGAGTATCAGTGGCTACAATGAGCAGTTCTTC. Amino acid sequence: CASSLGDRGSISGYNEQFF.

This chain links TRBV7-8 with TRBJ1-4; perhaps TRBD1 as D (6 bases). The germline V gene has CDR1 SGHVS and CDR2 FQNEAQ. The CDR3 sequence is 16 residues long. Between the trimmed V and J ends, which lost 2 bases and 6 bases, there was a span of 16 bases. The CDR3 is CASSLSGGAWDEKLFF. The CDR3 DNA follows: TGTGCCAGCAGCTTAAGCGGGGGCGCATGGGATGAAAAACTGTTTTTT.

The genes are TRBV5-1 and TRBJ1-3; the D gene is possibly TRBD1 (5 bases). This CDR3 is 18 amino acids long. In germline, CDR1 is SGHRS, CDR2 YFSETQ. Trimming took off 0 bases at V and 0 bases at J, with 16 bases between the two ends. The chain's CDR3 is CASSLVGPGRTSGNTIYF. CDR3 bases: TGCGCCAGCAGCTTGGTGGGGCCGGGGAGAACCTCTGGAAACACCATATATTTT.

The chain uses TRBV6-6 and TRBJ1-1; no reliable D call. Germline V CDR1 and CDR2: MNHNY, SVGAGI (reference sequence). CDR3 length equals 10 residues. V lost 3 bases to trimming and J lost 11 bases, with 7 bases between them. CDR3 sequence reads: CASSYPGAFF. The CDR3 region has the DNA TGTGCCAGCAGTTATCCCGGGGCTTTCTTT.

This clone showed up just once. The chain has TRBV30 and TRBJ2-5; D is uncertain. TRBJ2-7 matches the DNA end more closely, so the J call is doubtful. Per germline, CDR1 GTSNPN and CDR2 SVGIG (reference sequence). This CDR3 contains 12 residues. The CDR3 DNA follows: TGTGCCTGGACCAATTTTAAGAACGAGCAGTACTTC. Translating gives CAWTNFKNEQYF.

The CDR3 is CASSPAAGSYNEQFF. CDR3 sequence (DNA): TGTGCCAGCAGCCCGGCTGCCGGCTCCTACAATGAGCAGTTCTTC. The J gene is TRBJ2-1, the V gene TRBV7-9; D remains unclear. The CDR3 extends over 15 amino acids. Trimming cost V 5 bases and J 0 bases, with 11 bases left between them. CDR1 is SEHNR and CDR2 is FQNEAQ in the germline V gene (reference sequence).

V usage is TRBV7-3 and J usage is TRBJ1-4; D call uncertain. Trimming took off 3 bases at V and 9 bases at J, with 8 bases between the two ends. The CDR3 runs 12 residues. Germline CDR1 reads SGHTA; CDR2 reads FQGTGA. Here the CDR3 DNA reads TGTGCCAGCAGCTTGGATGGGAAAAAACTGTTTTTT. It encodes CASSLDGKKLFF.

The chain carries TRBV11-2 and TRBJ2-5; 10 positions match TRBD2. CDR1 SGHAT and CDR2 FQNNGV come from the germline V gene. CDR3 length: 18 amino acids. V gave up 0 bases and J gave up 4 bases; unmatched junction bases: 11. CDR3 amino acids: CASSLDLASGRSGETQYF. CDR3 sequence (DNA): TGTGCCAGCAGCTTAGATCTGGCTAGCGGGAGAAGTGGAGAGACCCAGTACTTC.

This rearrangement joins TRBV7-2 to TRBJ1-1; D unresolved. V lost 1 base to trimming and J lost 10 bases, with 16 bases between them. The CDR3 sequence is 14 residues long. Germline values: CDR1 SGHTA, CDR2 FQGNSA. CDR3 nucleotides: TGTGCCAGCAGCTTAGGGTCCCCCCGCCGGGGAGCTTTCTTT. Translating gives CASSLGSPRRGAFF.